These 28 T cell receptor beta chains were sequenced from one sample in a study of blood T cell repertoires in COVID-19. Only in-frame clones appear in the TCRdb table, and some are missing; sequencing was by immunoSEQ multiplex PCR. The sample consists of more than 65,000 clones, around four fifths of them appearing once. The sequenced material came from peripheral blood. These receptors were collected from a human donor in a cohort sampled during active COVID-19.

The chain has TRBV15 and TRBJ2-4, with TRBD2 matching over 7 bases. Germline CDR1 reads LNHNV; CDR2 reads YYDKDF (reference sequence). With 1 base clipped from V and 6 bases from J, the junction kept 9 bases outside the gene matches. The CDR3 runs 16 residues. The chain's CDR3 is CATSRGGGGRSNIQYF. The CDR3 coding sequence is TGTGCCACCAGCAGAGGGGGGGGAGGGAGATCAAACATTCAGTACTTC.

The rearrangement links TRBV7-9 to TRBJ2-2; D is unresolved. The germline V gene has CDR1 SEHNR and CDR2 FQNEAQ (reference sequence). The CDR3 contains 13 residues. The V gene lost 2 bases and the J gene lost 4 bases, with 5 bases spanning the gap. CDR3 region: CASSLPCTGELFF. The CDR3 DNA reads TGTGCCAGCAGCTTACCCTGCACCGGGGAGCTGTTTTTT.

This rearrangement joins TRBV21-1 to TRBJ2-1; the tabulated D call, TRBD2, remains unverified against the DNA. TRBV21-1 is deemed a pseudogene. This CDR3 has 15 amino acids. The CDR3: CASGGLAGPENEQFF. In DNA, the CDR3 is TGTGCCAGCGGGGGACTAGCGGGACCTGAAAATGAGCAGTTCTTC.

The CDR3 sequence: CASSPDRVNTEAFF. For the CDR3, the DNA is TGTGCCAGCAGCCCAGACAGAGTGAACACTGAAGCTTTCTTT. V usage is TRBV7-9 and J usage is TRBJ1-1; weak D call: TRBD1 (5 bases). The CDR3 sequence is 14 residues long. The germline gives CDR1 SEHNR, CDR2 FQNEAQ (reference sequence). V gave up 5 bases and J gave up 0 bases, with 10 bases separating them.

The chain is built from TRBV5-6 and TRBJ1-4; tentative D call: TRBD1 (5 bases). V lost 1 base and J 0 bases, leaving 10 bases between the germline ends. Germline V gives CDR1 SGHDT, CDR2 YYEEEE. The length of the CDR3 is 16 residues. Written as DNA, the CDR3 is TGTGCCAGCAGCTTGCAGGGAACAGCAACTAATGAAAAACTGTTTTTT. It encodes CASSLQGTATNEKLFF. Variable domain in full (rest from reference TRBV5-6 and TRBJ1-4): DAGVTQSPTHLIKTRGQQVTLRCSPKSGHDTVSWYQQALGQGPQFIFQYYEEEERQRGNFPDRFSGHQFPNYSSELNVNALLLGDSALYLCASSLQGTATNEKLFFGSGTQLSVL.

This clone was detected once. The J gene is TRBJ2-7, the V gene TRBV2; tentative D call: TRBD1 (5 bases). Trimming took 4 bases from V and 2 from J, leaving 12 bases between them. Germline V gene data show CDR1 as SNHLY and CDR2 as FYNNEI. The CDR3 is 14 amino acids. CDR3 sequence: CASSGDAGTYEQYF. The CDR3 coding sequence is TGTGCCAGCAGTGGGGATGCAGGGACCTACGAGCAGTACTTC.

Here the CDR3 DNA reads TGTGCCAGCAGCGTAGTTGGGGGAGGGCCCGGGGAGCTGTTTTTT. Amino acids: CASSVVGGGPGELFF. The chain employs TRBV9 and TRBJ2-2, with 7 bases matching TRBD2. The germline V gene has CDR1 SGDLS and CDR2 YYNGEE. V shed 0 bases, J shed 6 bases, and the junction held 5 bases outside the gene matches. The CDR3 contains 15 residues.

The V and J genes are TRBV5-4 and TRBJ2-7; 8 bases are shared with TRBD2. V was pared by 3 bases and J by 3 bases, with 5 bases of the junction left unmatched. There are 14 residues in the CDR3. Germline CDR1 reads SGHNT; CDR2 reads YYREEE (reference sequence). In DNA, the CDR3 is TGTGCCAGCAGCTCGGGGGGGGTCGACTACGAGCAGTACTTC. It specifies CASSSGGVDYEQYF.

The J gene is TRBJ1-4, the V gene TRBV5-1; perhaps TRBD1 as D (5 bases). The CDR3 runs 15 residues. Germline V gene sequence: CDR1 SGHRS, CDR2 YFSETQ. Trimming shortened V by 0 bases and J by 12 bases, and 18 bases separated the two germline ends. This CDR3 reads CASSLDGPGLTELFF. CDR3 in DNA: TGCGCCAGCAGCTTGGACGGGCCAGGGTTAACGGAACTGTTTTTT. Looking up the rest from reference TRBV5-1 and TRBJ1-4 gives the full variable domain: KAGVTQTPRYLIKTRGQQVTLSCSPISGHRSVSWYQQTPGQGLQFLFEYFSETQRNKGNFPGRFSGRQFSNSRSEMNVSTLELGDSALYLCASSLDGPGLTELFFGSGTQLSVL.

The CDR3 DNA is TGTGCCATCGGTGCGGACACCTGGGGCGGGGAGCTGTTTTTT. This translates into CAIGADTWGGELFF. The V call is TRBV6-5, the J call TRBJ2-2, with a possible D match to TRBD1 (5 bases). The CDR3 spans 14 residues. CDR1 and CDR2 (germline): MNHEY, SVGAGI. The germline V and J ends were trimmed by 10 bases and 7 bases, with 19 bases remaining between them.

The V gene is TRBV6-1, the J gene TRBJ1-2; possibly TRBD1 for D (6 bases). Germline V gene data show CDR1 as MNHNS and CDR2 as SASEGT. The CDR3 covers 14 residues. V was clipped by 2 bases and J by 7 bases, with 14 bases between them. This CDR3 is CASSESPRGIGYTF. DNA for the CDR3: TGTGCCAGCAGTGAATCCCCTAGGGGGATTGGCTACACCTTC.

The rearrangement joins TRBV7-6 to TRBJ2-5, with no clear D. The V end was cut by 2 bases, the J end by 5 bases, with 6 bases between. This CDR3 spans 12 amino acids. Germline lookup yields CDR1 SGHVS and CDR2 FNYEAQ. This chain's CDR3 is CASSLSGETQYF. CDR3 bases: TGTGCCAGCAGCTTATCAGGCGAGACCCAGTACTTC.

J is TRBJ2-4 and V is TRBV12-3 or TRBV12-4, with D hard to call. V shed 3 bases and J shed 13 bases, with 16 bases lying between them. The CDR3 contains 13 residues. The CDR3 DNA follows: TGTGCCAGCAGTTTTTCCAGTCCCCGCTTCCAGTACTTC. Translated: CASSFSSPRFQYF.

The rearrangement uses TRBV5-8 and TRBJ1-2; 9 nucleotides align to TRBD1. This CDR3 region has 16 residues. The germline gives CDR1 SGHTS, CDR2 YDEGEE. Trimming cost V 5 bases and J 7 bases; bases outside gene matches: 15. CDR3 in DNA: TGTGCCAGCAGTTCCGCTCGGGACAGGGTCCGAAGTGGCTACACCTTC. This encodes CASSSARDRVRSGYTF.

This chain joins TRBV10-3 and TRBJ1-5, with 10 bases identical to TRBD1. The junction had 2 bases not matched to a gene; V was cut back by 3 bases and J by 3 bases. The CDR3 is 15 residues long. The germline V gene encodes CDR1 ENHRY and CDR2 SYGVKD. Here the CDR3 reads CAISEGTGDNQPQHF. The CDR3 bases are TGTGCCATCAGTGAAGGGACAGGGGACAATCAGCCCCAGCATTTT.

The chain uses TRBV28 and TRBJ2-3, with D possibly matching TRBD2 (6 bases). CDR1 and CDR2 (germline): MDHEN, SYDVKM. CDR3 length: 12 amino acids. V was pared by 5 bases and J by 3 bases, with 6 bases between. CDR3 sequence reads: CASSRGTDTQYF. CDR3 DNA: TGTGCCAGCAGTCGGGGGACAGATACGCAGTATTTT.

The gene calls are TRBV2 and TRBJ1-5; 7 nucleotides agree with TRBD1. Trimming at V came to 4 bases and at J to 2 bases, leaving 8 bases not matched to a gene. The CDR3 is made up of 16 amino acids. Looked up from germline, CDR1 is SNHLY and CDR2 is FYNNEI. The CDR3 DNA follows: TGTGCCAGCAGTGGCTCGACCGGGACAGGCAATCAGCCCCAGCATTTT. This encodes CASSGSTGTGNQPQHF.

The chain joins TRBV5-5 to TRBJ2-1; 12 positions match TRBD1. This CDR3 region has 15 residues. Trimming cost V 1 base and J 8 bases; bases outside gene matches: 4. The germline gives CDR1 SGHKS, CDR2 YYEKEE (reference sequence). The CDR3 region is CASSLRDRGRDEQFF. The CDR3 DNA reads TGTGCCAGCAGCTTGCGGGACAGGGGGCGAGATGAGCAGTTCTTC.

The chain carries TRBV28 and TRBJ2-1, with 11 bases matching TRBD2. The CDR3 is 14 residues long. Germline V lookup: CDR1 MDHEN, CDR2 SYDVKM. J lost 6 bases, V lost 6 bases, and 4 bases had no gene match. CDR3 coding DNA: TGTGCCAGCAGCGTAGCGGGAGGGGGCAATGAGCAGTTCTTC. Protein product: CASSVAGGGNEQFF.

This clone was seen just once. V gene TRBV11-3 combines with J gene TRBJ2-2; maybe TRBD1 (6 bases). Trimming removed 8 bases from V and 6 bases from J, with 13 bases in between. Germline lookup yields CDR1 SGHNT and CDR2 YENEEA. This CDR3 contains 13 residues. CDR3 protein: CASEGQGAGELFF. Written as DNA, the CDR3 is TGTGCCAGCGAGGGACAAGGGGCCGGGGAGCTGTTTTTT.

The V and J genes are TRBV5-1 and TRBJ1-3; possibly TRBD1 for D (5 bases). Per the germline V gene, CDR1 is SGHRS and CDR2 is YFSETQ. Between the trimmed V and J ends, which lost 5 bases and 2 bases, there was a span of 17 bases. The CDR3 spans 16 residues. CDR3 DNA: TGCGCCAGCAGGGCCTTCGAAGGGGTAGCTGGAAACACCATATATTTT. This translates into CASRAFEGVAGNTIYF.

In its sample, this clone is medium-sized. The rearrangement uses TRBV9 and TRBJ2-2, with D uncertain. This CDR3 comprises 12 residues. The germline V gene encodes CDR1 SGDLS and CDR2 YYNGEE. Trimming left V 0 bases short and J 7 bases short, with 4 bases between. The chain's CDR3 is CASSVGLGELFF. The CDR3 DNA is TGTGCCAGCAGCGTAGGTCTCGGGGAGCTGTTTTTT.

V is TRBV20-1 and J is TRBJ1-6; tentative D call: TRBD1 (5 bases). This CDR3 spans 17 amino acids. Germline V gives CDR1 DFQATT, CDR2 SNEGSKA (reference sequence). V dropped 3 bases and J dropped 9 bases, with 24 bases sitting between them. The CDR3 region is CSASLQGRVSATSPLHF. The CDR3 nucleotides are TGCAGTGCTAGTTTGCAGGGCAGGGTTTCGGCCACTTCACCCCTCCACTTT.

This clone was seen only a few times. This chain uses TRBV3-1 (or the pseudogene TRBV3-2) with TRBJ2-2, with 9 bases lining up with TRBD2. J gave up 6 bases and V 1 base, and 15 bases lay outside the gene matches. Looked up from germline, CDR1 is LGHDT and CDR2 is YNNKEL (reference sequence). CDR3 size: 19 residues. In DNA form, the CDR3 reads TGTGCCAGCAGCCAAGTCCCCACTCTGGCTAGCGGGAAGGCCGGGGAGCTGTTTTTT. Protein: CASSQVPTLASGKAGELFF.

This clone was picked up a small number of times. The rearrangement links TRBV18 to TRBJ2-7; 8 nucleotides line up with TRBD2. V shed 2 bases and J 2 bases; nucleotides not matched to a gene: 2. Germline loops: CDR1 KGHSH, CDR2 LQKENI. The CDR3 runs to 14 residues. The CDR3 sequence: CASSPRAGAYEQYF. Here the CDR3 DNA reads TGTGCCAGCTCACCAAGAGCGGGAGCCTACGAGCAGTACTTC.

Only a few counts were recorded for this clone. The genes are TRBV7-9 and TRBJ2-6, with D unresolved. CDR3 size: 16 residues. V was trimmed by 7 bases and J by 0 bases, leaving 13 bases between them. Germline values: CDR1 SEHNR, CDR2 FQNEAQ (reference sequence). DNA for the CDR3: TGTGCCAGCATCTCCTCCTACAGCTCTGGGGCCAACGTCCTGACTTTC. This sequence encodes CASISSYSSGANVLTF.

The V call is TRBV27, the J call TRBJ1-5; 9 positions agree with TRBD1. The CDR3 consists of 20 residues. Unmatched junction bases numbered 18, after V lost 6 bases and J lost 0 bases. Looked up from germline, CDR1 is MNHEY and CDR2 is SMNVEV (reference sequence). In DNA form, the CDR3 reads TGTGCCAGCAGGACGACCCGGCCCGGGACAGGGACATATAGCAATCAGCCCCAGCATTTT. Residues: CASRTTRPGTGTYSNQPQHF.

CDR3 residues: CASSPEQGEKAFF. DNA for the CDR3: TGTGCCAGCAGCCCTGAACAGGGAGAGAAAGCTTTCTTT. The chain has TRBV9 and TRBJ1-1, with D tentatively TRBD1 (6 bases). V lost 4 bases to trimming and J lost 9 bases, with 16 bases between them. Germline V lookup: CDR1 SGDLS, CDR2 YYNGEE. The CDR3 is 13 amino acids.